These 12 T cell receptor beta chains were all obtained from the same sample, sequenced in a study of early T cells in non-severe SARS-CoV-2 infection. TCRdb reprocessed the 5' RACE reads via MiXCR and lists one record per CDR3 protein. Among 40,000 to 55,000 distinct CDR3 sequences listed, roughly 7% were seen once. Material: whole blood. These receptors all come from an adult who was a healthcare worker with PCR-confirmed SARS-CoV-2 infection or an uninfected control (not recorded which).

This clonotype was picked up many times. CDR3 nucleotide sequence: TGTGCCAGCAGCCAAGTTAAGGGCGCTGGGTACACTGAAGCTTTCTTT. As protein: CASSQVKGAGYTEAFF. The chain joins TRBV4-2 to TRBJ1-1; D call uncertain. The V and J ends lost 1 base and 3 bases respectively, with 15 bases between them. The CDR3 spans 16 residues. Germline loops: CDR1 LGHNA, CDR2 YNFKEQ.

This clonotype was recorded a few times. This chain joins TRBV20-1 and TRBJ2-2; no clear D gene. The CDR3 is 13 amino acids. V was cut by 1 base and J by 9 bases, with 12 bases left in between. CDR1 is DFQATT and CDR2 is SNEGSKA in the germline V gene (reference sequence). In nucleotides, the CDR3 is TGCAGTGCTAGAGTTTTGAACCCCCGGGAGCTGTTTTTT. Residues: CSARVLNPRELFF.

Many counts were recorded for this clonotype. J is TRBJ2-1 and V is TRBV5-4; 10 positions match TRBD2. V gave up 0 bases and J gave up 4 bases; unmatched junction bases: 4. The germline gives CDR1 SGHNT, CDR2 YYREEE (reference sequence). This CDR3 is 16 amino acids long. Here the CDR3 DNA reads TGTGCCAGCAGCTTGGAAAGCGGGGGGGCTTACAATGAGCAGTTCTTC. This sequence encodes CASSLESGGAYNEQFF.

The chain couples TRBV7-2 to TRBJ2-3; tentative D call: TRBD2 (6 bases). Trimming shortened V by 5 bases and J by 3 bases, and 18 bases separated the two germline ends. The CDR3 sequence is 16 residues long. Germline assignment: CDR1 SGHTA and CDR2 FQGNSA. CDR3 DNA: TGTGCCAGCAGCCCCAGACTAGACGGGCGGACAGATACGCAGTATTTT. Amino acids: CASSPRLDGRTDTQYF.

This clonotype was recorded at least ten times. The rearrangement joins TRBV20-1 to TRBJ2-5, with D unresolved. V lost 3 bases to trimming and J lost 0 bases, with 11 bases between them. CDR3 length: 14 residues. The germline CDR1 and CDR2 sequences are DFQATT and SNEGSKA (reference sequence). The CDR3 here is CSARGRVYQETQYF. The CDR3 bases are TGCAGTGCTAGGGGTAGGGTGTACCAAGAGACCCAGTACTTC.

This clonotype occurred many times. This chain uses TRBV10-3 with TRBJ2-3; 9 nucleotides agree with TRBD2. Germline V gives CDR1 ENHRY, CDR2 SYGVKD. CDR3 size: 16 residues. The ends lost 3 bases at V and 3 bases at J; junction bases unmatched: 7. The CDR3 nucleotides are TGTGCCATCAGTGATCCCCTGGCGGGGGGGACAGATACGCAGTATTTT. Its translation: CAISDPLAGGTDTQYF.

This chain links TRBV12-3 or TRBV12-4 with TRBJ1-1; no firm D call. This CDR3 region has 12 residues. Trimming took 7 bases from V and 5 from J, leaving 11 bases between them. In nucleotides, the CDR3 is TGTGCCAGCATCCTGAAGGGTACTGAAGCTTTCTTT. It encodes CASILKGTEAFF.

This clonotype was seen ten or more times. CDR3 amino acids: CASKTGVGYTF. The CDR3 nucleotides read TGTGCCAGTAAGACCGGGGTCGGCTACACCTTC. The rearrangement links TRBV19 to TRBJ1-2; no reliable D call. From germline, CDR1 is LNHDA and CDR2 SQIVND (reference sequence). The CDR3 consists of 11 residues. Trimming left V 7 bases short and J 8 bases short, with 11 bases between.

The CDR3 protein is CASSYRGLNTGELFF. As DNA, the CDR3 is TGTGCCAGCAGTTACAGGGGTTTGAACACCGGGGAGCTGTTTTTT. The chain has TRBV6-2 or TRBV6-3 and TRBJ2-2; D might be TRBD1 (5 bases). The CDR3 spans 15 residues. Germline assignment: CDR1 MNHEY and CDR2 SVGEGT. V was trimmed by 2 bases and J by 1 base, leaving 8 bases between them.

The DNA of the CDR3 is TGTGCCAGCAGCTTAGCGTTCAAAGCGGGGGCACAAGAGACCCAGTACTTC. It is translated as CASSLAFKAGAQETQYF. The rearrangement uses TRBV7-9 and TRBJ2-5; 8 bases match TRBD2. J was trimmed by 2 bases and V by 0 bases; bases with no gene match: 8. The CDR3 has 17 residues. Germline CDR1 and CDR2: SEHNR and FQNEAQ (reference sequence).

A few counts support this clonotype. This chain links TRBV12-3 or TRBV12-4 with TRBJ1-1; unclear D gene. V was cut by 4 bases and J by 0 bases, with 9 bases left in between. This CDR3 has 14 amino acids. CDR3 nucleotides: TGTGCCAGCAGTTACGGGGAGGTGAACACTGAAGCTTTCTTT. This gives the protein CASSYGEVNTEAFF.

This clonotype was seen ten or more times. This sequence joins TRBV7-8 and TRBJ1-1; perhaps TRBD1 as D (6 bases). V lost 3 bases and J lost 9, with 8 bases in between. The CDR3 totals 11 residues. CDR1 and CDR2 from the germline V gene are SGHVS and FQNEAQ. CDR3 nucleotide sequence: TGTGCCAGCAGCTTTGACAGGCAAGCTTTCTTT. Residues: CASSFDRQAFF. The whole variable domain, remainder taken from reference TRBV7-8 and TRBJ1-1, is GAGVSQSPRYKVAKRGQDVALRCDPISGHVSLFWYQQALGQGPEFLTYFQNEAQLDKSGLPSDRFFAERPEGSVSTLKIQRTQQEDSAVYLCASSFDRQAFFGQGTRLTVV.